Presented here are 19 T cell receptor beta chains from one specimen sequenced in a study of blood T cell repertoires in COVID-19. Sequenced by immunoSEQ multiplex PCR; TCRdb stores in-frame clones only, minus some. The table includes hundreds of thousands of clones, around 84% detected once. The sample taken for sequencing was peripheral blood. The source is a man aged 30 to 45 with active or convalescent COVID-19.

The chain carries TRBV6-2 or TRBV6-3 and TRBJ2-5; a possible D gene is TRBD2 (5 bases). Germline CDR1 MNHEY, CDR2 SVGEGT. Trimming stripped 5 bases from V and 5 bases from J, with 9 bases between. The length of the CDR3 is 12 residues. CDR3 sequence: CASSPAGETQYF. CDR3 bases: TGTGCCAGCAGTCCCGCGGGTGAGACCCAGTACTTC.

The DNA of the CDR3 is TGTGCCAGCTGGAGGGGGACAGGGGGAGAGACCCAGTACTTC. Translated, it gives CASWRGTGGETQYF. The J gene is TRBJ2-5, the V gene TRBV2; TRBD1 aligns across 11 bases. J was trimmed by 4 bases and V by 8 bases; bases with no gene match: 6. The CDR3 spans 14 residues. Germline V CDR1 and CDR2: SNHLY, FYNNEI. The full variable domain, rest sourced from reference TRBV2 and TRBJ2-5, is EPEVTQTPSHQVTQMGQEVILRCVPISNHLYFYWYRQILGQKVEFLVSFYNNEISEKSEIFDDQFSVERPDGSNFTLKIRSTKLEDSAMYFCASWRGTGGETQYFGPGTRLLVL.

This chain joins TRBV5-1 and TRBJ1-2, with D tentatively TRBD1 (6 bases). The V end lost 2 bases, the J end lost 0 bases, and 11 bases lay between the germline ends. Germline V gives CDR1 SGHRS, CDR2 YFSETQ. The CDR3 is 15 amino acids. CDR3 protein: CASSLAGAPNYGYTF. For the CDR3, the DNA is TGCGCCAGCAGCTTAGCGGGGGCTCCTAACTATGGCTACACCTTC.

The chain recombines TRBV3-1 (or the pseudogene TRBV3-2) with TRBJ1-3; D is unclear. CDR1 and CDR2 from the germline V gene are LGHDT and YNNKEL (reference sequence). V lost 1 base to trimming and J lost 0 bases, with 4 bases between them. The CDR3 length is 14 residues. CDR3 protein: CASSQGSSGNTIYF. CDR3 coding DNA: TGTGCCAGCAGCCAAGGGAGCTCTGGAAACACCATATATTTT.

This chain joins TRBV6-5 and TRBJ2-5, with D maybe TRBD2 (5 bases). CDR1 MNHEY and CDR2 SVGAGI come from the germline V gene. This CDR3 contains 15 residues. The germline V and J ends were trimmed by 2 bases and 1 base, with 11 bases remaining between them. CDR3 nucleotides: TGTGCCAGCAGTTACGGGATTAGCGCCCAAGAGACCCAGTACTTC. This codes for CASSYGISAQETQYF.

This clone was detected a few times. The chain couples TRBV6-5 to TRBJ2-1, with 13 bases that match TRBD2. Unmatched junction bases numbered 5, after V lost 6 bases and J lost 6 bases. Looked up from germline, CDR1 is MNHEY and CDR2 is SVGAGI. This CDR3 has 15 amino acids. The CDR3 DNA follows: TGTGCCAGCAGGCTACTAGCGGGAGGGCCCAATGAGCAGTTCTTC. Translating it yields CASRLLAGGPNEQFF.

CDR3 amino acids: CASSGGRMETQYF. The DNA of the CDR3 is TGTGCCAGCAGCGGAGGGAGGATGGAGACCCAGTACTTC. V gene TRBV9 combines with J gene TRBJ2-5; possibly TRBD2 for D (6 bases). Trimming took off 3 bases at V and 5 bases at J, with 11 bases between the two ends. The germline V gene encodes CDR1 SGDLS and CDR2 YYNGEE. CDR3 length equals 13 residues.

V gene TRBV28 combines with J gene TRBJ2-3; D uncertain. Looked up from germline, CDR1 is MDHEN and CDR2 is SYDVKM. V was clipped by 8 bases and J by 2 bases, with 29 bases between them. This CDR3 region has 19 residues. CDR3 residues: CASGYQAAGLRSNTDTQYF. The CDR3 coding sequence is TGTGCCAGCGGGTACCAAGCCGCAGGTTTACGCTCGAACACAGATACGCAGTATTTT.

The rearrangement joins TRBV6-5 to TRBJ1-1; D gene unclear. Germline V gene sequence: CDR1 MNHEY, CDR2 SVGAGI. The CDR3 has 15 residues. V shed 0 bases and J shed 3 bases, with 11 bases lying between them. CDR3 sequence reads: CASSYSVVRDTEAFF. The CDR3 bases are TGTGCCAGCAGTTACTCGGTGGTCCGGGACACTGAAGCTTTCTTT.

The rearrangement links TRBV7-2 to TRBJ2-3, with 10 bases identical to TRBD2. Germline trimming cut 4 bases from V and 4 bases from J; bases unmatched to any gene: 2. From germline, CDR1 is SGHTA and CDR2 FQGNSA. The CDR3 spans 14 residues. Here the CDR3 DNA reads TGTGCCAGCAGCTCCAGCGGGAGGGCAGATACGCAGTATTTT. This gives the protein CASSSSGRADTQYF.

For the CDR3, the DNA is TGTGCCAGCAGGGGGACTATTTTTTCAGATACGCAGTATTTT. Translated: CASRGTIFSDTQYF. This chain links TRBV6-5 with TRBJ2-3, with 7 bases identical to TRBD2. The germline CDR1 and CDR2 sequences are MNHEY and SVGAGI. The CDR3 sequence is 14 residues long. The junction had 7 bases not matched to a gene; V was cut back by 6 bases and J by 4 bases.

The chain has TRBV2 and TRBJ2-1; D is uncertain. With 3 bases removed from V and 7 bases from J, the gap between germline ends came to 10 bases. Per germline, CDR1 SNHLY and CDR2 FYNNEI. The CDR3 loop spans 13 amino acids. The CDR3 DNA follows: TGTGCCAGCAGTGATCCAGTCGGGAATGAGCAGTTCTTC. Translation gives CASSDPVGNEQFF.

The gene calls are TRBV27 and TRBJ1-5, with TRBD1 matching over 7 bases. In germline, CDR1 is MNHEY, CDR2 SMNVEV (reference sequence). The V gene end was trimmed by 5 bases and the J gene end by 2 bases; junction bases not matched to a gene: 6. The CDR3 has 15 amino acids. The CDR3: CASSPRGTGNQPQHF. The CDR3 DNA is TGTGCCAGCAGTCCCAGGGGGACGGGCAATCAGCCCCAGCATTTT.

This rearrangement joins TRBV5-8 to TRBJ1-3; maybe TRBD1 (6 bases). This CDR3 comprises 15 residues. V was shortened by 3 bases and J by 2 bases, with 12 bases between the two germline ends. Germline assignment: CDR1 SGHTS and CDR2 YDEGEE. This CDR3 is CASSYRGGAGNTIYF. CDR3 sequence (DNA): TGTGCCAGCAGCTATCGAGGGGGGGCTGGAAACACCATATATTTT.

This CDR3 reads CASSRAGNPNTEAFF. The CDR3 DNA sequence: TGTGCCAGCAGCCGGGCGGGGAATCCGAACACTGAAGCTTTCTTT. This chain connects TRBV7-2 to TRBJ1-1; D unclear. CDR3 length equals 15 residues. Germline CDR1 and CDR2: SGHTA and FQGNSA. The ends were cut back, 5 bases at V and 1 base at J, with 14 bases in the middle.

The chain combines TRBV6-5 with TRBJ1-4; D is uncertain. The CDR3 runs 14 residues. The germline CDR1 and CDR2 sequences are MNHEY and SVGAGI. Trimming removed 6 bases from V and 4 bases from J, with 12 bases in between. The CDR3 here is CASRPTVINEKLFF. In nucleotides, the CDR3 is TGTGCCAGCAGGCCAACAGTGATTAATGAAAAACTGTTTTTT.

J is TRBJ1-4 and V is TRBV28, with D hard to call. CDR1 and CDR2 (germline): MDHEN, SYDVKM. Trimming stripped 7 bases from V and 4 bases from J, with 13 bases between. There are 14 residues in the CDR3. This chain's CDR3 is CASTPTSDNEKLFF. CDR3 DNA sequence: TGTGCCAGCACTCCAACGAGTGATAATGAAAAACTGTTTTTT.

V usage is TRBV5-4 and J usage is TRBJ2-7; 8 nucleotides line up with TRBD1. CDR3 length: 13 residues. The germline CDR1 and CDR2 sequences are SGHNT and YYREEE (reference sequence). Trimming cost V 5 bases and J 5 bases; bases outside gene matches: 6. CDR3 region: CASRTGQVDEQYF. The CDR3 DNA sequence: TGTGCCAGCAGGACGGGACAGGTGGACGAGCAGTACTTC. Based on the CDR3 plus reference TRBV5-4 and TRBJ2-7, the full variable domain is ETGVTQSPTHLIKTRGQQVTLRCSSQSGHNTVSWYQQALGQGPQFIFQYYREEENGRGNFPPRFSGLQFPNYSSELNVNALELDDSALYLCASRTGQVDEQYFGPGTRLTVT.

The chain links TRBV7-2 to TRBJ1-2, with 9 bases identical to TRBD1. Trimming removed 5 bases from V and 8 bases from J; junction bases left unmatched: 12. This CDR3 has 15 amino acids. Germline assignment: CDR1 SGHTA and CDR2 FQGNSA. As DNA, the CDR3 is TGTGCCAGCAGCCACACGAAACAGGGGGCTAGGGGCTACACCTTC. It codes for CASSHTKQGARGYTF.